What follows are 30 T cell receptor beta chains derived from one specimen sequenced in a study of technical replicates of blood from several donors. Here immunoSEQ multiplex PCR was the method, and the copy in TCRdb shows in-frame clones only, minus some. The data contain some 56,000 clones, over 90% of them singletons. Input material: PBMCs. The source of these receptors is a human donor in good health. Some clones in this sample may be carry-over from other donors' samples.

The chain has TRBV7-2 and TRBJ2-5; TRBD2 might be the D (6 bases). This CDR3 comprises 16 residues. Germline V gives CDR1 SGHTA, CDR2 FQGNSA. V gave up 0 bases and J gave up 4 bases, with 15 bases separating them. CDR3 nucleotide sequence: TGTGCCAGCAGCTTAGCCCGTTCTCCCGGGGGAGAGACCCAGTACTTC. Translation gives CASSLARSPGGETQYF.

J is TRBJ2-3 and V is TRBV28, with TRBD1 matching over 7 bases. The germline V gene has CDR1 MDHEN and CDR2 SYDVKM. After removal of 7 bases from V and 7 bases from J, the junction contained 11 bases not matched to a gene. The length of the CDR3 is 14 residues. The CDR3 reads CASIPPDRANTQYF. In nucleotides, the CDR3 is TGTGCCAGCATCCCTCCTGACAGGGCGAATACGCAGTATTTT.

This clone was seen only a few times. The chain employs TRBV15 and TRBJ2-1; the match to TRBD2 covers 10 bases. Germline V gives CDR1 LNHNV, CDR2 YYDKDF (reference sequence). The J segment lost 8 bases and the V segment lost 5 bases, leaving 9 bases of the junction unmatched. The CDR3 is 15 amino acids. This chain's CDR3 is CATSRGSGGTYEQFF. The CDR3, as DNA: TGTGCCACCAGCCGGGGTAGCGGGGGGACCTATGAGCAGTTCTTC.

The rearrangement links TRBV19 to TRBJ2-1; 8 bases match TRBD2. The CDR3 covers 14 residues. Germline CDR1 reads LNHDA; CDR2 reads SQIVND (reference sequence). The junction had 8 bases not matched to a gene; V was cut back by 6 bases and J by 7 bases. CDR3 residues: CASSFGTRVNEQFF. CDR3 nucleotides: TGTGCCAGTAGCTTCGGGACTAGAGTTAATGAGCAGTTCTTC.

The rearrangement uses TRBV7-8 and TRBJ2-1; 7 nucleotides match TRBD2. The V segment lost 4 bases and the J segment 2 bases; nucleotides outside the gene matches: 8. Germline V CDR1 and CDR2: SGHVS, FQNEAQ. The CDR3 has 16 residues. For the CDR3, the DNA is TGTGCCAGCAGCTCCCCTTCGGGGGGTACCTACAATGAGCAGTTCTTC. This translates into CASSSPSGGTYNEQFF.

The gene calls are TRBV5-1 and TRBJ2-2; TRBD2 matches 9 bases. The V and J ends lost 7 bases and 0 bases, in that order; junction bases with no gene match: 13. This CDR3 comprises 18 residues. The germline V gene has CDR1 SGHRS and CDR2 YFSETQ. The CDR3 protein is CASQSGYSGGPNTGELFF. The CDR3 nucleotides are TGCGCCAGCCAGTCCGGGTATAGCGGGGGCCCGAACACCGGGGAGCTGTTTTTT. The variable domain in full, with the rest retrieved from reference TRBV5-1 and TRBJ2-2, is KAGVTQTPRYLIKTRGQQVTLSCSPISGHRSVSWYQQTPGQGLQFLFEYFSETQRNKGNFPGRFSGRQFSNSRSEMNVSTLELGDSALYLCASQSGYSGGPNTGELFFGEGSRLTVL.

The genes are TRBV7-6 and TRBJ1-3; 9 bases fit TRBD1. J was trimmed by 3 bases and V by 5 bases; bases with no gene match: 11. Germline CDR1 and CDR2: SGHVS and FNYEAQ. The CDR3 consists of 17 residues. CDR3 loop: CASSPNPGTGFGNTIYF. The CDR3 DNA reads TGTGCCAGCAGCCCGAACCCGGGGACAGGGTTTGGAAACACCATATATTTT.

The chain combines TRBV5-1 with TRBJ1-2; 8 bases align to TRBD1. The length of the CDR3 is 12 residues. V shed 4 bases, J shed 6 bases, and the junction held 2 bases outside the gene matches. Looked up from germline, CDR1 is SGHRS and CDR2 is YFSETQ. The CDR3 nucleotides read TGCGCCAGCAGCCAACAGGGGGATGGCTACACCTTC. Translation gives CASSQQGDGYTF.

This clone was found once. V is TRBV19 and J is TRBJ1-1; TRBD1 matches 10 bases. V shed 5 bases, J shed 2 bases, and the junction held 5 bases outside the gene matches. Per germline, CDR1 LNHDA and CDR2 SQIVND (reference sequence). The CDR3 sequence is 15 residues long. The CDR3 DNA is TGTGCCAGTAGTTCGCGGGACAGGGGAAACACTGAAGCTTTCTTT. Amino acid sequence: CASSSRDRGNTEAFF.

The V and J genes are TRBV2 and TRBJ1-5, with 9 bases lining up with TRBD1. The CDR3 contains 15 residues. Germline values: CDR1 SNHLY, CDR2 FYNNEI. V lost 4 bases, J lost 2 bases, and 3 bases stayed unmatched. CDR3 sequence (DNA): TGTGCCAGCAGTGTCTGGACAGGGGGCAATCAGCCCCAGCATTTT. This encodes CASSVWTGGNQPQHF.

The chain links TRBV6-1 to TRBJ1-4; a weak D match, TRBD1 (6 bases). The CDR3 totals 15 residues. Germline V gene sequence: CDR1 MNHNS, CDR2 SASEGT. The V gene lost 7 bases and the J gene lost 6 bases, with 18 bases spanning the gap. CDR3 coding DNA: TGTGCCAGCACCTTAACAGGGACCTGGGATGAAAAACTGTTTTTT. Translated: CASTLTGTWDEKLFF.

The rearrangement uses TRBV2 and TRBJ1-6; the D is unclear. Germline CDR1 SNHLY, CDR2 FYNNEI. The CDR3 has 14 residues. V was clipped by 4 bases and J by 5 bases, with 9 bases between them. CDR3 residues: CASSVRGDNSPLHF. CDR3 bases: TGTGCCAGCAGTGTGCGGGGTGATAATTCACCCCTCCACTTT.

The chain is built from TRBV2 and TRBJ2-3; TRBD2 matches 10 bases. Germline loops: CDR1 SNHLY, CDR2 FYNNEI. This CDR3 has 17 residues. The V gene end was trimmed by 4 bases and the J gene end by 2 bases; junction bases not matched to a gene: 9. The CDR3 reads CASSVVSGGTTTDTQYF. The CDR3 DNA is TGTGCCAGCAGTGTCGTTAGCGGGGGGACCACCACAGATACGCAGTATTTT. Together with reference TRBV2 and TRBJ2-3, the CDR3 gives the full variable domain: EPEVTQTPSHQVTQMGQEVILRCVPISNHLYFYWYRQILGQKVEFLVSFYNNEISEKSEIFDDQFSVERPDGSNFTLKIRSTKLEDSAMYFCASSVVSGGTTTDTQYFGPGTRLTVL.

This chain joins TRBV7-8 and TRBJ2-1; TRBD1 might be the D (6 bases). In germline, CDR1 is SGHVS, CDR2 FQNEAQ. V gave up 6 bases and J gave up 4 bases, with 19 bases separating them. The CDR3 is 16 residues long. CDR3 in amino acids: CASSSGWTDIYNEQFF. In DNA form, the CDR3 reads TGTGCCAGCAGTTCGGGCTGGACAGACATATACAATGAGCAGTTCTTC.

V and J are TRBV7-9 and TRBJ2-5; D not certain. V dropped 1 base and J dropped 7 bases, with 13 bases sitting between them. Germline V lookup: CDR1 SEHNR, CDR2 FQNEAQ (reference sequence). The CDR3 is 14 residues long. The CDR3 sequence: CASSLGQSPGTQYF. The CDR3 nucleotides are TGTGCCAGCAGCTTAGGGCAGAGTCCAGGGACCCAGTACTTC. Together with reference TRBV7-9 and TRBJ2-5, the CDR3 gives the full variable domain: DTGVSQNPRHKITKRGQNVTFRCDPISEHNRLYWYRQTLGQGPEFLTYFQNEAQLEKSRLLSDRFSAERPKGSFSTLEIQRTEQGDSAMYLCASSLGQSPGTQYFGPGTRLLVL.

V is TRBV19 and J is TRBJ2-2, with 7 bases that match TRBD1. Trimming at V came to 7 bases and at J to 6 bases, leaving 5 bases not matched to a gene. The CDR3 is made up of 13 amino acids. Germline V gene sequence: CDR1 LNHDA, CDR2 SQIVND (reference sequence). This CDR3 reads CASNQQGSGELFF. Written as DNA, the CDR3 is TGTGCCAGTAATCAACAGGGGTCCGGGGAGCTGTTTTTT.

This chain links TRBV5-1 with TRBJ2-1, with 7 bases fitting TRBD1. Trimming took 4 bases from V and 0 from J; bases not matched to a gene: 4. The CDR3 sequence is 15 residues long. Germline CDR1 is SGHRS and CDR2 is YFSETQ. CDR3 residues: CASSQQGSSYNEQFF. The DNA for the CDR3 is TGCGCCAGCAGCCAACAGGGGAGCTCCTACAATGAGCAGTTCTTC.

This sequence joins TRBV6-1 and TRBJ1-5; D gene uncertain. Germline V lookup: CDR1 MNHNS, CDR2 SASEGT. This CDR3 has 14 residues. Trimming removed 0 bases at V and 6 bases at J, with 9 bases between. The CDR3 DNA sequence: TGTGCCAGCAGTGAAGCGCTTCGGGGTCAGCCCCAGCATTTT. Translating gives CASSEALRGQPQHF.

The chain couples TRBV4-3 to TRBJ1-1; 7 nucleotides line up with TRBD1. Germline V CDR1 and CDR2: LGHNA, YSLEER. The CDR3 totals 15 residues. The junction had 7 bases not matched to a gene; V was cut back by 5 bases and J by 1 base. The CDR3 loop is CASSWGQITNTEAFF. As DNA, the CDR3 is TGCGCCAGCAGCTGGGGACAGATTACGAACACTGAAGCTTTCTTT.

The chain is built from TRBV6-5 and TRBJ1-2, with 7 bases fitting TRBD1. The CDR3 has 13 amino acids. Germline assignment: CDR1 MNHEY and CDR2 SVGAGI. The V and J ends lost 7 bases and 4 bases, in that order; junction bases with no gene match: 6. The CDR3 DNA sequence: TGTGCCAGCAAGGGGGACAGTTCCTATGGCTACACCTTC. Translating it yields CASKGDSSYGYTF.

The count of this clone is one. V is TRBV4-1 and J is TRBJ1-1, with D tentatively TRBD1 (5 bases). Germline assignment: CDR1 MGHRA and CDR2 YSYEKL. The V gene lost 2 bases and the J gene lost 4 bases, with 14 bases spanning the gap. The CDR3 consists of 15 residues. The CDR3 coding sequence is TGCGCCAGCAGCCAACGCTCGGGGGGGGGCACTGAAGCTTTCTTT. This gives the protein CASSQRSGGGTEAFF.

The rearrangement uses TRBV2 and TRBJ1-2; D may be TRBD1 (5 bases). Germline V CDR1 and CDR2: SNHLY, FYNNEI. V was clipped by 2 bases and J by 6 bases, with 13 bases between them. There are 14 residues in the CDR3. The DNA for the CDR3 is TGTGCCAGCAGTGAATATCGGGGCGGGGATGGCTACACCTTC. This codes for CASSEYRGGDGYTF. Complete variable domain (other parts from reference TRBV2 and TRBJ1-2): EPEVTQTPSHQVTQMGQEVILRCVPISNHLYFYWYRQILGQKVEFLVSFYNNEISEKSEIFDDQFSVERPDGSNFTLKIRSTKLEDSAMYFCASSEYRGGDGYTFGSGTRLTVV.

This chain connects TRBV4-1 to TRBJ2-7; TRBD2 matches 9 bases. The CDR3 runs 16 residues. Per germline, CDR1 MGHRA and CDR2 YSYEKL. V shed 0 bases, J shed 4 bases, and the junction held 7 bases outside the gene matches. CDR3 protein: CASSQDILAGWYEQYF. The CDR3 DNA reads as TGCGCCAGCAGCCAAGACATCCTAGCGGGATGGTACGAGCAGTACTTC.

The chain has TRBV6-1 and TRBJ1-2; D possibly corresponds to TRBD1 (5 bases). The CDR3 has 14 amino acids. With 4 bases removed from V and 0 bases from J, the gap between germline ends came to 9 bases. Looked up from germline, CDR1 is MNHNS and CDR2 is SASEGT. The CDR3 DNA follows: TGTGCCAGCAGTGTGGGACTGACTAACTATGGCTACACCTTC. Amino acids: CASSVGLTNYGYTF.

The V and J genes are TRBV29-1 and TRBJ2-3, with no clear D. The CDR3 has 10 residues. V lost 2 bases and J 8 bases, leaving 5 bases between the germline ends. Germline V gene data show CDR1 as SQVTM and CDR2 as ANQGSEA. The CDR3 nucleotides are TGCAGCGTTGAATCCAGTACGCAGTATTTT. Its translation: CSVESSTQYF.

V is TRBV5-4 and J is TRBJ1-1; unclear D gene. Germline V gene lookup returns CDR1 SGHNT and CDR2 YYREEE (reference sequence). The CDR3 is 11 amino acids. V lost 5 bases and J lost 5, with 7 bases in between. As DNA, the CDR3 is TGTGCCAGCAGTGTTGAGACTGAAGCTTTCTTT. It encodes CASSVETEAFF.

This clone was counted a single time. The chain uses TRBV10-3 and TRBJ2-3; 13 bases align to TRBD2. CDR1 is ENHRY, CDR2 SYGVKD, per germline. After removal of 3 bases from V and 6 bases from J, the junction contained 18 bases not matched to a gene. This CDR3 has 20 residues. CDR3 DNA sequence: TGTGCCATCAGTGACTACCTATTCCTGACTAGCGGGGGGCCTTCGGATACGCAGTATTTT. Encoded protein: CAISDYLFLTSGGPSDTQYF.

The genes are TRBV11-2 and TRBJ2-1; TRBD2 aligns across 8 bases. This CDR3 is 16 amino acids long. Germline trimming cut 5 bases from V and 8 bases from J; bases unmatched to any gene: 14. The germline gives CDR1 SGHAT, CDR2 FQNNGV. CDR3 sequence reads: CASSPRSRGGLDEQFF. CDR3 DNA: TGTGCCAGCAGCCCGCGTTCCCGGGGGGGCCTGGATGAGCAGTTCTTC.

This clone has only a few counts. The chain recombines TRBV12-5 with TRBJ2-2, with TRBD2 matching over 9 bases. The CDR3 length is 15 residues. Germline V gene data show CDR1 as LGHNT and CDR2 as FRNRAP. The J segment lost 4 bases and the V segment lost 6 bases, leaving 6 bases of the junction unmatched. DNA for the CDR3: TGTGCTAGTGGCTCGGGACTAGCTTTCACCGGGGAGCTGTTTTTT. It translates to CASGSGLAFTGELFF.

The CDR3, as DNA: TGTGCCAGCAGTGACAGACACAACTATGGCTACACCTTC. This sequence encodes CASSDRHNYGYTF. V usage is TRBV2 and J usage is TRBJ1-2; D uncertain. The CDR3 contains 13 residues. V lost 3 bases and J 2 bases, leaving 7 bases between the germline ends. CDR1 is SNHLY, CDR2 FYNNEI, per germline.